This T cell receptor beta chain was sequenced during a study of lymphopenia after photon versus proton radiotherapy. This clone was recorded a few times. What it binds is unknown. Study results and caveats: Relative stability marked proton patients; photon patients lost diversity and naive cells. After lymphocyte nadir, photon-treated repertoires showed oligoclonal expansion, especially CD8+ Temra. Post-nadir TCR diversity decline inversely tracked overall survival among those who died. Authors raise, but do not show, better survival with proton therapy.

Profiling relied on immunoSEQ multiplex PCR, and the TCRdb table lists in-frame clones only, not all of them. The table shows 23,000 or so clones, with roughly 86% occurring only once. The receptor's source is a man aged 50 to 60 with gastric cancer. The sequenced sample was peripheral blood, obtained from a patient treated with photon-based radiotherapy.

This CDR3 reads CASKAAGDSDTQYF. The CDR3 nucleotides read TGTGCCAGCAAGGCAGCGGGGGACTCAGATACGCAGTATTTT. This rearrangement joins TRBV6-4 to TRBJ2-3; 8 bases fit TRBD2. The CDR3 runs to 14 residues. Per the germline V gene, CDR1 is MRHNA and CDR2 is SNTAGT. V trimming: 7 bases; J trimming: 4 bases; junction bases outside the gene matches: 7.